This T cell receptor beta chain is drawn from a study of CXCR3-negative and CXCR3-positive naive CD8 T cells. Germline-derived CDR1 and CDR2 are DFQATT and SNEGSKA (reference sequence). The CDR3 has 14 amino acids. UMI labels and 5' RACE were used to prepare the TRB cDNA libraries. Reprocessing the 5' RACE reads, TCRdb reports a single entry for every CDR3 protein and omits DNA. The sample holds some 110,000 distinct CDR3 sequences. For this clonotype: Antigen: not known.

Findings of the study overall: Diversity was high in both naive subsets and much lower in memory cells. Comparison of naive cells showed more hydrophobic TRB CDR3s in CXCR3-positive than in CXCR3-negative naive cells.

The V gene is TRBV20-1, the J gene TRBJ1-1; TCRdb indicates TRBD1, and absent DNA this call remains unverified. The material sequenced was naive CXCR3+ CD8+ T cells from blood. The subset is: CD45RO-CCR7+CD27+CD95- naive CD8+ T cells expressing CXCR3 (TNR3+). The receptor was derived from a human donor in good health. Some clones in this sample may be carry-over from other donors' samples. CDR3 protein: CSAPNWERDTQAFF.